This T cell receptor (beta chain) was obtained from a study of cytomegalovirus exposure and HLA in healthy donors. The study, taken as a whole, reports: Indistinguishability led to the exclusion of some V segments, TRBV6-2 and TRBV6-3 included. Available immune exposure information covered CMV serostatus only. A prior analysis recorded that most TCR beta V segments were productive about 87% or about 30% of the time.

For this clone: What it recognizes is unknown.

Use of 60 Vbeta and 13 Jbeta primers characterized the PCR. Sequencing was performed with immunoSEQ multiplex PCR; in TCRdb, only in-frame clones are kept and a portion is missing. The sample yields around 150,000 clones, approximately 85% seen once. Germline-derived CDR1 and CDR2 are SGHRS and YFSETQ. This CDR3 is 15 amino acids long. Sequencing used PBMCs. This receptor was obtained from a woman between 35 and 50 years old in good health and CMV-seronegative. The rearrangement uses TRBV5-1 and TRBJ2-5; the D gene is possibly TRBD1 (5 bases). The better agreement between TRBJ2-7 and the DNA end casts doubt on the J call. CDR3 region: CASSANPRVGYEQYF. CDR3 nucleotides: TGCGCCAGCAGCGCAAACCCCAGGGTTGGGTACGAGCAGTACTTC.